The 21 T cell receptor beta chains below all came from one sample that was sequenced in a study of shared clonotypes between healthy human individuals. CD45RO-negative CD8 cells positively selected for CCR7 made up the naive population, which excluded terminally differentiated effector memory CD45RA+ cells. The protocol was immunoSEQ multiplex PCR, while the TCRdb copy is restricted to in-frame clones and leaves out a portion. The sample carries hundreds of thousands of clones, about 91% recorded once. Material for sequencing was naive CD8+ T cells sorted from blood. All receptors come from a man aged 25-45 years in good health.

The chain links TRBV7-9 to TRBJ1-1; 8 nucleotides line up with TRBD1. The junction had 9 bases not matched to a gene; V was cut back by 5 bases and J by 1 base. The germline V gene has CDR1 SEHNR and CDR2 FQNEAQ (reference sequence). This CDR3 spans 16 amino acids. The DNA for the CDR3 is TGTGCCAGCAGCCCGGACAGGGTGCAGCCGAACACTGAAGCTTTCTTT. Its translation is CASSPDRVQPNTEAFF.

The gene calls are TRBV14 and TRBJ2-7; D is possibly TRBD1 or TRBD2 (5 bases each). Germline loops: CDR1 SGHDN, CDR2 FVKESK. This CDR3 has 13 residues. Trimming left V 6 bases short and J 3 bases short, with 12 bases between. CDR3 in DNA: TGTGCCAGCAGGGGACCCGGGGACTACGAGCAGTACTTC. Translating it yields CASRGPGDYEQYF.

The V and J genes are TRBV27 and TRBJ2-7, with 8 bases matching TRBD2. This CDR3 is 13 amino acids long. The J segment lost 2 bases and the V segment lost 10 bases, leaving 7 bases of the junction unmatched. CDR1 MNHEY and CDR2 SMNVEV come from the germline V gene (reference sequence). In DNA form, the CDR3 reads TGTGCCACCGCTCCCGGGAGGGCCTACGAGCAGTACTTC. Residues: CATAPGRAYEQYF.

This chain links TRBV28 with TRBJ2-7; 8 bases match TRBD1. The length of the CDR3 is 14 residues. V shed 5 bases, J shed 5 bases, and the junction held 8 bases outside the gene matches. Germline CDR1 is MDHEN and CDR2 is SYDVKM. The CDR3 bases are TGTGCCAGCAGTCGTCGGACAGGGTCCCACGAGCAGTACTTC. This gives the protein CASSRRTGSHEQYF. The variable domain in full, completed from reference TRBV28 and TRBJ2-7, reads DVKVTQSSRYLVKRTGEKVFLECVQDMDHENMFWYRQDPGLGLRLIYFSYDVKMKEKGDIPEGYSVSREKKERFSLILESASTNQTSMYLCASSRRTGSHEQYFGPGTRLTVT.

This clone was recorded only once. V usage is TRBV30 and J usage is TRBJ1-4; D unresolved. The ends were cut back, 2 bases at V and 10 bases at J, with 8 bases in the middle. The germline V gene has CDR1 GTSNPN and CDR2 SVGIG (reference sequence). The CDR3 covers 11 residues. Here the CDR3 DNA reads TGTGCCTGGAGTAGGGAGGTAAAACTGTTTTTT. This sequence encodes CAWSREVKLFF.

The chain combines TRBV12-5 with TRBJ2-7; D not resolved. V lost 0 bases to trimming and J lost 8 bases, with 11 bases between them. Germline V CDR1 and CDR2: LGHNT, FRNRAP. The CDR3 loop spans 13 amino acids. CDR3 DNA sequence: TGTGCTAGTGGTTTGGTACCGTTCGGACAGCAGTACTTC. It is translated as CASGLVPFGQQYF.

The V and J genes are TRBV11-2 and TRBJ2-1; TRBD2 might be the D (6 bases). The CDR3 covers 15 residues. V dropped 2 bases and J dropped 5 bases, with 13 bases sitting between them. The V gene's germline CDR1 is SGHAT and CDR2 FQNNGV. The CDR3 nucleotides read TGTGCCAGCAGCTTAATAACTAGCCGTCACAATGAGCAGTTCTTC. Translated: CASSLITSRHNEQFF.

The CDR3 DNA reads as TGTGCCAGCAGCGGCTCGGGGGGCGCGTTCGAGCAGTACTTC. This codes for CASSGSGGAFEQYF. This chain uses TRBV7-2 with TRBJ2-7; TRBD2 might be the D (7 bases). Germline V gives CDR1 SGHTA, CDR2 FQGNSA. This CDR3 region has 14 residues. With 5 bases removed from V and 6 bases from J, the gap between germline ends came to 17 bases.

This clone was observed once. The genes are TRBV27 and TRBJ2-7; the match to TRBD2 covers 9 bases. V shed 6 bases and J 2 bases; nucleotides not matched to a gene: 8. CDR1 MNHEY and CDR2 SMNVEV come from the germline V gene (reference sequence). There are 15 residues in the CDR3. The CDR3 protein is CASRSGTSIPYEQYF. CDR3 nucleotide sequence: TGTGCCAGCAGATCCGGGACTAGCATTCCCTACGAGCAGTACTTC.

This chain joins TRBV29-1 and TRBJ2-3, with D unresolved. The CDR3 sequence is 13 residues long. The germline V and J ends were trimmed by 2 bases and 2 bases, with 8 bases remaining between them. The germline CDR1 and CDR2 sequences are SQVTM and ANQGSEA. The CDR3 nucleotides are TGCAGCGTTGAACGGCGGAACACAGATACGCAGTATTTT. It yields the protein CSVERRNTDTQYF.

CDR3 protein: CAIELPDGDEQFF. The CDR3 DNA is TGTGCCATAGAGCTCCCGGACGGTGATGAGCAGTTCTTC. The rearrangement uses TRBV2 and TRBJ2-1; D not resolved. This CDR3 spans 13 amino acids. Trimming removed 10 bases from V and 8 bases from J, with 18 bases in between. Germline V CDR1 and CDR2: SNHLY, FYNNEI.

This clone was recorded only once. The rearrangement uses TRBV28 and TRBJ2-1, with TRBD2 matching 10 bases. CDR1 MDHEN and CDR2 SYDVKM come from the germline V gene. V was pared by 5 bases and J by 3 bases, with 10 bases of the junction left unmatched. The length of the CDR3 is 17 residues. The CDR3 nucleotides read TGTGCCAGCAGTAGTCGGGTAGCGGGAGGACACTACAATGAGCAGTTCTTC. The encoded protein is CASSSRVAGGHYNEQFF.

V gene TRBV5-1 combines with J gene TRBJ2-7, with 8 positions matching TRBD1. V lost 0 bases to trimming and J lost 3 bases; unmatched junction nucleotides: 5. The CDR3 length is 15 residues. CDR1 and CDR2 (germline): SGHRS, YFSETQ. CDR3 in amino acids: CASSLAPGQVYEQYF. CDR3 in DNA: TGCGCCAGCAGCTTGGCCCCGGGACAGGTCTACGAGCAGTACTTC. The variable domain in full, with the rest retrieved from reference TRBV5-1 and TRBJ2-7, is KAGVTQTPRYLIKTRGQQVTLSCSPISGHRSVSWYQQTPGQGLQFLFEYFSETQRNKGNFPGRFSGRQFSNSRSEMNVSTLELGDSALYLCASSLAPGQVYEQYFGPGTRLTVT.

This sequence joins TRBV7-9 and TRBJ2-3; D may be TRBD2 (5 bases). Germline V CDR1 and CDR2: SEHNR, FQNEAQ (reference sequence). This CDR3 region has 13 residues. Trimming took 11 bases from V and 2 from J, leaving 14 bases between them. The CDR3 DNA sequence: TGTGCCTTCAATCTAGCACTCACAGATACGCAGTATTTT. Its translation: CAFNLALTDTQYF.

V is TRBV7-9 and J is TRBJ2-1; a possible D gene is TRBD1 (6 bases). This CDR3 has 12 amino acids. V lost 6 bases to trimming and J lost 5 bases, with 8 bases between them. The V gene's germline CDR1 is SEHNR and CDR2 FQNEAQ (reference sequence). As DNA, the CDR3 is TGTGCCAGCAGAGGGGGAGACAATGAGCAGTTCTTC. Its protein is CASRGGDNEQFF.

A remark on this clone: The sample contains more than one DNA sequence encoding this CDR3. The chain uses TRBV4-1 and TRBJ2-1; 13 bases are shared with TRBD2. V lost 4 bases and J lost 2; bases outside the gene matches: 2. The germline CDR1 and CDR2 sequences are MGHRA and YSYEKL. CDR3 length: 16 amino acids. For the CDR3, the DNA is TGCGCCAGCAGCCCAGGGACTAGCGGGACCTACAATGAGCAGTTCTTC. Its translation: CASSPGTSGTYNEQFF.

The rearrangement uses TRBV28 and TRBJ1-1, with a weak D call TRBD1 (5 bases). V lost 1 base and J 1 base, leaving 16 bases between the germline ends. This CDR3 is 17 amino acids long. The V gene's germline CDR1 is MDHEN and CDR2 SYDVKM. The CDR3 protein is CASSLSGSVGANTEAFF. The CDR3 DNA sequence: TGTGCCAGCAGTTTATCCGGTTCTGTCGGGGCGAACACTGAAGCTTTCTTT.

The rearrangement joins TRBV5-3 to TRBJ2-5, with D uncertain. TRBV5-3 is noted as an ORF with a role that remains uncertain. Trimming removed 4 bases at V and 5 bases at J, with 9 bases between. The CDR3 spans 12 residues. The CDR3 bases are TGTGCCAGAAGCCAGGATGGGGAGACCCAGTACTTC. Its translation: CARSQDGETQYF.

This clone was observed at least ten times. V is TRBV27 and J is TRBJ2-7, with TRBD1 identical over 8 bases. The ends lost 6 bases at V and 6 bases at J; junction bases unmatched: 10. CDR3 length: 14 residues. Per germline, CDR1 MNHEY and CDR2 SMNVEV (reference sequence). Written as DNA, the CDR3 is TGTGCCAGCAGCCGTATCAGGACAGGGATCGAGCAGTACTTC. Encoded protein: CASSRIRTGIEQYF.

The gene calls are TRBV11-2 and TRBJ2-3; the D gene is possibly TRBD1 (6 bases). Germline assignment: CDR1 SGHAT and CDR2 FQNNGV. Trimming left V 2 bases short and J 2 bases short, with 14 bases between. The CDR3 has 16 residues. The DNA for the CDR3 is TGTGCCAGCAGCTTATGGGGAATGGGGGCCACAGATACGCAGTATTTT. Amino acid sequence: CASSLWGMGATDTQYF.

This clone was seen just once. The CDR3 protein is CASSFGTVETQYF. The CDR3 bases are TGTGCCAGCAGCTTTGGGACAGTTGAGACCCAGTACTTC. The genes are TRBV7-9 and TRBJ2-5; the match to TRBD1 covers 7 bases. The trim removed 3 bases at V and 5 bases at J, leaving 3 bases unmatched. The germline gives CDR1 SEHNR, CDR2 FQNEAQ (reference sequence). This CDR3 comprises 13 residues.